This T cell receptor beta chain was sequenced in a study of T cells of healthy individuals. This clonotype was recorded a few times. TCRdb reanalysed the 5' RACE reads using MiXCR and keeps one entry per CDR3 protein. The sample shows around 53,000 distinct CDR3 sequences, roughly 14% of them seen only once. The CDR3 is 15 residues long. V shed 2 bases and J 8 bases; nucleotides not matched to a gene: 11. CDR1 and CDR2 (germline): SGHDT, YYEEEE. The TCR sequence derives from a human donor in good health. This sequence joins TRBV5-6 and TRBJ1-1; 8 nucleotides align to TRBD1. The CDR3 sequence is CASSFGTGYFSEAFF. The CDR3 DNA reads TGTGCCAGCAGCTTCGGGACAGGATATTTCTCGGAAGCTTTCTTT.